This T cell receptor (beta chain) is from a study of T-cell reconstitution after alpha-beta-depleted transplantation in children (dated by TCRdb to the mid-2010s). Context from the whole study: Using TCR repertoire profiling, the study followed T-cell immune reconstitution in a quantitative way in children after TCRalphabeta/CD19-depleted allogeneic hematopoietic cell transplantation. Broader findings and caveats from the paper: Apparently early alphabetaT-cell count recovery about two months after transplant reportedly relied on only several hundred rapidly expanded clones derived from non-depleted graft cells. The frequencies of hyperexpanded clones fell over the following months, and after one year, T-cell counts and TCRbeta diversity were mostly attributed to newly produced T cells. In some patients, the high TCRbeta diversity seen at day 60 was put down to recipient T cells and intrathymic progenitors that had survived conditioning.

The sample's treatment or condition label is to be understood as: allogeneic hematopoietic cell transplantation with graft depleted of TCRalphabeta T cells and CD19 B cells. Transplant recipients were children who received TCRalphabeta/CD19-depleted allogeneic hematopoietic cell grafts. Libraries were made using PCR. TCRdb names Illumina HiSeq 2500 as the instrument used. To normalize quantification of the TCRbeta repertoire, the TCR libraries were built with molecular barcoding that relied on unique molecular identifiers. The public reads were quality trimmed at Q25 with fastp and then assembled into clones with MiXCR by TCRdb, keeping productive beta chains. All rows with the same CDR3 protein become a single entry with the most common DNA and genes. The sample yields 65,000 to 85,000 distinct CDR3 sequences; 9.5% to 13% were counted once. Clones ranked in the top ten supply roughly an eighth of the sample.

The junction shows trimming of 3 bases on V and 7 bases on J, plus 13 bases between the germline ends. Including cysteine and phenylalanine, the CDR3 has 13 amino acids. This entry keeps only the CDR3 DNA: 39 bases, framed from base 1. From a lookup of the germline V gene (reference sequence), CDR1 and CDR2 are MNHEY and SMNVEV. Of note for this clonotype: What antigen it recognizes has not been identified. One base away lies a much larger clone, so this may be a sequencing read error.

This specimen consisted of PBMCs, obtained before TCRalphabeta/CD19-depleted stem cell transplant. The rearrangement combines TRBV27 with TRBJ2-7; a tentative D match to TRBD2 spans 6 bases. This TCR derives from a boy aged 5-17 years with acute myeloid leukemia, due to receive a stem cell transplant. The CDR3: CASSFVGGEEQYF. DNA sequence: TGTGCCAGCAGTTTTGTCGGGGGAGAGGAGCAGTACTTC.